These 32 T cell receptor beta chains originate from one sample sequenced in a study of blood T cell repertoires in COVID-19. Clones were sequenced by immunoSEQ multiplex PCR, and TCRdb holds only the in-frame ones, with some missing. This table holds approximately 98,000 clones, around 76% found once. The specimen was peripheral blood. The origin of the receptors is a man older than 75 with acute or convalescent COVID-19.

This chain links TRBV18 with TRBJ2-1; the match to TRBD1 covers 8 bases. The CDR3 contains 13 residues. CDR1 is KGHSH, CDR2 LQKENI, per germline. Trimming took 5 bases from V and 8 from J; bases not matched to a gene: 5. In nucleotides, the CDR3 is TGTGCCAGCTCAGCGACAGGGGTGGATGAGCAGTTCTTC. Amino acid sequence: CASSATGVDEQFF.

The chain is built from TRBV28 and TRBJ1-1; 7 bases align to TRBD1. Unmatched junction bases numbered 13, after V lost 5 bases and J lost 1 base. The germline V gene encodes CDR1 MDHEN and CDR2 SYDVKM. There are 17 residues in the CDR3. The CDR3, as DNA: TGTGCCAGCAGTAGGCCTTATGAGAAGGGGGCGAACACTGAAGCTTTCTTT. Protein product: CASSRPYEKGANTEAFF.

This clone has only a few counts. This chain joins TRBV30 and TRBJ2-2, with 10 bases identical to TRBD2. V was clipped by 3 bases and J by 7 bases; unmatched bases: 8. This CDR3 contains 15 residues. Germline-derived CDR1 and CDR2 are GTSNPN and SVGIG (reference sequence). The CDR3 DNA sequence: TGTGCCTGGAGATCGCTAGCGGGAGAAATCGGGGAGCTGTTTTTT. Amino acid sequence: CAWRSLAGEIGELFF.

The sample holds one count of this clone. The V call is TRBV6-6, the J call TRBJ2-7; D not certain. CDR1 is MNHNY and CDR2 is SVGAGI in the germline V gene (reference sequence). V dropped 5 bases and J dropped 4 bases, with 6 bases sitting between them. The CDR3 consists of 11 residues. The CDR3 is CASSPRYEQYF. In DNA, the CDR3 is TGTGCCAGCAGTCCCAGGTACGAGCAGTACTTC.

The chain joins TRBV5-1 to TRBJ2-7; tentative D call: TRBD2 (6 bases). Germline assignment: CDR1 SGHRS and CDR2 YFSETQ. V was cut by 2 bases and J by 1 base, with 10 bases left in between. The length of the CDR3 is 14 residues. The CDR3 reads CASSFSGTSYEQYF. The CDR3 nucleotides read TGCGCCAGCAGCTTTAGCGGAACTTCCTACGAGCAGTACTTC.

V usage is TRBV6-5 and J usage is TRBJ1-1; possibly TRBD1 for D (5 bases). CDR3 size: 13 residues. Trimming stripped 4 bases from V and 1 base from J, with 7 bases between. Germline CDR1 MNHEY, CDR2 SVGAGI. Written as DNA, the CDR3 is TGTGCCAGCAGTTTTGACAGGAACACTGAAGCTTTCTTT. Protein product: CASSFDRNTEAFF.

J is TRBJ2-5 and V is TRBV7-9; D is possibly TRBD1 (6 bases). The CDR3 sequence is 13 residues long. The germline CDR1 and CDR2 sequences are SEHNR and FQNEAQ (reference sequence). V was trimmed by 8 bases and J by 9 bases, leaving 19 bases between them. CDR3 bases: TGTGCCAGCCGGGACATAACAAGAGGGGCCCAGTACTTC. This codes for CASRDITRGAQYF.

This chain links TRBV7-2 with TRBJ2-3; no firm D call. Trimming removed 6 bases from V and 2 bases from J, with 9 bases in between. The germline gives CDR1 SGHTA, CDR2 FQGNSA. The CDR3 loop spans 13 amino acids. DNA for the CDR3: TGTGCCAGCAGGGGCCGATACACAGATACGCAGTATTTT. It codes for CASRGRYTDTQYF.

The chain carries TRBV2 and TRBJ1-4; TRBD1 aligns across 10 bases. Germline V gives CDR1 SNHLY, CDR2 FYNNEI. The CDR3 is made up of 17 amino acids. With V trimmed by 0 bases and J by 7 bases, 8 bases remained unmatched. CDR3 nucleotides: TGTGCCAGCAGTGAAGCGCGTTCGACAGGGGGCACTGAAAAACTGTTTTTT. Its protein product is CASSEARSTGGTEKLFF.

The chain employs TRBV6-2 or TRBV6-3 and TRBJ1-6; 9 bases align to TRBD1. CDR1 and CDR2 from the germline V gene are MNHEY and SVGEGT. CDR3 length: 15 residues. V was pared by 4 bases and J by 8 bases, with 6 bases of the junction left unmatched. CDR3 sequence (DNA): TGTGCCAGCAGTTGGGGAGGACAGGGGTATTCACCCCTCCACTTT. It translates to CASSWGGQGYSPLHF.

A note on this clone: This sample also contains other DNA sequences that code for the same CDR3. The genes are TRBV6-2 or TRBV6-3 and TRBJ1-1, with D possibly being TRBD1 (6 bases). Trimming took 6 bases from V and 0 from J, leaving 14 bases between them. This CDR3 spans 15 amino acids. Germline loops: CDR1 MNHEY, CDR2 SVGEGT. CDR3 DNA: TGTGCCAGCAGCACTGGCCAGGGGATGAACACTGAAGCTTTCTTT. Its translation is CASSTGQGMNTEAFF.

This sequence joins TRBV7-6 and TRBJ2-5; D remains unclear. Trimming took 5 bases from V and 5 from J, leaving 15 bases between them. The germline V gene has CDR1 SGHVS and CDR2 FNYEAQ. This CDR3 has 14 residues. In DNA, the CDR3 is TGTGCCAGCAGCCCAAATAGGCTAGAGGAGACCCAGTACTTC. Encoded protein: CASSPNRLEETQYF.

CDR3 coding DNA: TGTGCCAGCAGCTCCCCGCGAGGCCTAATGAACACTGAAGCTTTCTTT. Residues: CASSSPRGLMNTEAFF. The V call is TRBV6-2 or TRBV6-3, the J call TRBJ1-1; no clear D. In germline, CDR1 is MNHEY, CDR2 SVGEGT. The CDR3 runs 16 residues. Trimming cost V 6 bases and J 0 bases, with 17 bases left between them.

The chain employs TRBV19 and TRBJ1-2, with a weak D call TRBD1 (6 bases). V gave up 5 bases and J gave up 7 bases, with 26 bases separating them. The CDR3 spans 17 residues. CDR1 is LNHDA, CDR2 SQIVND, per germline (reference sequence). The CDR3 coding sequence is TGTGCCAGTAGTCCTGGGCCTAGATCCCAGGGGAGAACTGGCTACACCTTC. The encoded protein is CASSPGPRSQGRTGYTF.

The rearrangement joins TRBV4-3 to TRBJ2-1; 9 bases map to TRBD2. The ends lost 0 bases at V and 5 bases at J; junction bases unmatched: 5. The CDR3 extends over 16 amino acids. Germline CDR1 is LGHNA and CDR2 is YSLEER. The CDR3 DNA sequence: TGCGCCAGCAGCCAAGAAACGACTAGCGGAGACAATGAGCAGTTCTTC. This sequence encodes CASSQETTSGDNEQFF.

The V call is TRBV6-5, the J call TRBJ2-7, with a weak D call TRBD2 (6 bases). Looked up from germline, CDR1 is MNHEY and CDR2 is SVGAGI. CDR3 length equals 14 residues. Trimming left V 2 bases short and J 6 bases short, with 14 bases between. The CDR3 loop reads CASSYAGRESEQYF. CDR3 nucleotide sequence: TGTGCCAGCAGTTACGCGGGACGGGAAAGCGAGCAGTACTTC.

The table lists this clone with a count of one. The chain joins TRBV9 to TRBJ2-6; 8 positions match TRBD2. The CDR3 length is 17 residues. Unmatched junction bases numbered 6, after V lost 4 bases and J lost 0 bases. The germline V gene encodes CDR1 SGDLS and CDR2 YYNGEE. CDR3 DNA sequence: TGTGCCAGCAGCCCCCCGGGAGGGAGCTCTGGGGCCAACGTCCTGACTTTC. This codes for CASSPPGGSSGANVLTF.

This chain uses TRBV5-1 with TRBJ1-4; 7 nucleotides agree with TRBD1. Trimming at V came to 3 bases and at J to 5 bases, leaving 10 bases not matched to a gene. Germline V gene data show CDR1 as SGHRS and CDR2 as YFSETQ. CDR3 length: 16 residues. The CDR3 here is CASSSRQGLGNEKLFF. The CDR3 nucleotides read TGCGCCAGCAGCTCGAGACAGGGTCTCGGAAATGAAAAACTGTTTTTT.

The V gene is TRBV9, the J gene TRBJ1-1, with D unresolved. CDR1 and CDR2 from the germline V gene are SGDLS and YYNGEE. V dropped 0 bases and J dropped 1 base, with 13 bases sitting between them. The CDR3 runs to 16 residues. CDR3 sequence reads: CASSVGRPTSNTEAFF. DNA of the CDR3: TGTGCCAGCAGCGTAGGGAGGCCAACGTCGAACACTGAAGCTTTCTTT.

Only one count was recorded for this clone. One end of the junction is discordant with germline, which a read error may explain. This sequence joins TRBV6-6 and TRBJ1-4, with no clear D. The CDR3 contains 13 residues. Germline V gene sequence: CDR1 MNHNY, CDR2 SVGAGI (reference sequence). In DNA form, the CDR3 reads TGTGCCAGCAGGACACCAACAAATGAAAAACTGTTTTTT. Amino acids: CASRTPTNEKLFF.

The rearrangement uses TRBV5-1 and TRBJ1-6; maybe TRBD1 (5 bases). V lost 4 bases, J lost 7 bases, and 18 bases lay in between. This CDR3 spans 16 amino acids. In germline, CDR1 is SGHRS, CDR2 YFSETQ. In DNA, the CDR3 is TGCGCCAGCAGCCCAAGCCTGGACACTCCAAATTCACCCCTCCACTTT. Amino acid sequence: CASSPSLDTPNSPLHF.

The V and J genes are TRBV19 and TRBJ2-1; 7 bases agree with TRBD2. The germline gives CDR1 LNHDA, CDR2 SQIVND (reference sequence). V dropped 7 bases and J dropped 6; count of bases not matched to a gene: 6. The CDR3 sequence is 13 residues long. The CDR3 DNA reads TGTGCCAGTAATACGGGGGGATTCAATGAGCAGTTCTTC. Translated, it gives CASNTGGFNEQFF.

The chain has TRBV6-5 and TRBJ2-7, with D unclear. V lost 7 bases and J 1 base, leaving 11 bases between the germline ends. In germline, CDR1 is MNHEY, CDR2 SVGAGI. The CDR3 contains 13 residues. The CDR3 nucleotides read TGTGCCAGCACCTTAGAGGCGTCCTACGAGCAGTACTTC. As protein: CASTLEASYEQYF.

The chain employs TRBV6-1 and TRBJ1-5; 11 positions match TRBD1. The germline V gene has CDR1 MNHNS and CDR2 SASEGT. Trimming took 3 bases from V and 0 from J; bases not matched to a gene: 4. This CDR3 region has 17 residues. The CDR3, as DNA: TGTGCCAGCAGTGATGGGACAGGGGGATATAGCAATCAGCCCCAGCATTTT. Translating it yields CASSDGTGGYSNQPQHF.

This clone has only one observation. The chain joins TRBV5-8 to TRBJ1-3, with 10 bases lining up with TRBD1. The V gene's germline CDR1 is SGHTS and CDR2 YDEGEE. The CDR3 extends over 15 amino acids. V trimming: 4 bases; J trimming: 10 bases; junction bases outside the gene matches: 11. The CDR3 region has the DNA TGTGCCAGCAGCCGGACGACAGGGGGCGCCTCAACCATATATTTT. Translation: CASSRTTGGASTIYF.

The table lists this clone with a count of one. V usage is TRBV4-3 and J usage is TRBJ2-2, with TRBD1 as a possible D gene (6 bases). The V end was cut by 1 base, the J end by 4 bases, with 13 bases between. CDR1 is LGHNA, CDR2 YSLEER, per germline. This CDR3 is 16 amino acids long. CDR3 bases: TGCGCCAGCAGCCAAGGGCCAGGGGCGGGCACCGGGGAGCTGTTTTTT. Translated, it gives CASSQGPGAGTGELFF.

This rearrangement joins TRBV6-1 to TRBJ2-2; D is possibly TRBD1 (6 bases). The CDR3 covers 15 residues. With 3 bases removed from V and 2 bases from J, the gap between germline ends came to 10 bases. The germline V gene has CDR1 MNHNS and CDR2 SASEGT. The CDR3, as DNA: TGTGCCAGCAGTGAGTTAGGGGGAAACACCGGGGAGCTGTTTTTT. Translating gives CASSELGGNTGELFF.

This clone was counted only a few times. This chain connects TRBV7-9 to TRBJ1-1, with D unclear. The germline gives CDR1 SEHNR, CDR2 FQNEAQ (reference sequence). CDR3 length: 13 residues. Trimming took 5 bases from V and 1 from J, leaving 8 bases between them. The CDR3 loop reads CASSPPGNTEAFF. The CDR3 coding sequence is TGTGCCAGCAGCCCACCAGGGAACACTGAAGCTTTCTTT.

CDR3 bases: TGTGCCAGTAGCCCTGACAGGGTCACTAATGAAAAACTGTTTTTT. As protein: CASSPDRVTNEKLFF. The chain has TRBV19 and TRBJ1-4; 7 bases are a match to TRBD1. The V gene end was trimmed by 6 bases and the J gene end by 2 bases; junction bases not matched to a gene: 6. The CDR3 has 15 amino acids. Germline V gene sequence: CDR1 LNHDA, CDR2 SQIVND (reference sequence).

This clone was seen more than once but under ten times. The chain recombines TRBV11-2 with TRBJ1-1; perhaps TRBD1 as D (5 bases). Trimming pared 2 bases from V and 4 bases from J, leaving 8 bases between. The CDR3 spans 13 residues. From germline, CDR1 is SGHAT and CDR2 FQNNGV. CDR3 DNA sequence: TGTGCCAGCAGCTTATCGGGGGGCACTGAAGCTTTCTTT. This translates into CASSLSGGTEAFF.

In its sample, this clone was seen many times. The DNA for the CDR3 is TGTGCCAGCAGCTTAGACTACGGGAATTCACCCCTCCACTTT. It codes for CASSLDYGNSPLHF. The chain links TRBV7-2 to TRBJ1-6; D is undetermined. Between the trimmed V and J ends, which lost 1 base and 7 bases, there was a span of 8 bases. The germline CDR1 and CDR2 sequences are SGHTA and FQGNSA. The CDR3 runs to 14 residues.

This chain connects TRBV3-1 (or the pseudogene TRBV3-2) to TRBJ2-5; D unresolved. CDR1 LGHDT and CDR2 YNNKEL come from the germline V gene (reference sequence). The CDR3 has 12 amino acids. V lost 3 bases and J lost 4, with 6 bases in between. This chain's CDR3 is CASSHLGETQYF. Here the CDR3 DNA reads TGTGCCAGCAGCCACCTCGGAGAGACCCAGTACTTC.